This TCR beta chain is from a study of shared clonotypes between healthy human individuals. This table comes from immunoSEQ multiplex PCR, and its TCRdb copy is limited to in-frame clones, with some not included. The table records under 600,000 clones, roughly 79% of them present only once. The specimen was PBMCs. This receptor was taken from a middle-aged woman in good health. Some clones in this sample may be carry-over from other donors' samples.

The CDR3: CASSLNKGAGPQETQYF. The CDR3, as DNA: TGTGCCAGCAGTTTAAACAAAGGGGCAGGCCCGCAAGAGACCCAGTACTTC. The chain combines TRBV27 with TRBJ2-5; D might be TRBD1 (5 bases). The CDR3 runs 17 residues. Germline values: CDR1 MNHEY, CDR2 SMNVEV (reference sequence). The V end lost 2 bases, the J end lost 2 bases, and 18 bases lay between the germline ends.